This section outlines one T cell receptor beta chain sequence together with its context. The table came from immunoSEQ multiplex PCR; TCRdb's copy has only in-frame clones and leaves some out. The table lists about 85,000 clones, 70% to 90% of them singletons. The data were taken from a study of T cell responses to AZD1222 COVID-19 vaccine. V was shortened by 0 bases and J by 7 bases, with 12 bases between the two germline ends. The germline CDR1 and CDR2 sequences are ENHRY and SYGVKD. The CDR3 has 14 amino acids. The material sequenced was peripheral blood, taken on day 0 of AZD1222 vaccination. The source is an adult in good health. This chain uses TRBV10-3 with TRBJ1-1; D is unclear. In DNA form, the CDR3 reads TGTGCCATCAGTGAGTCTGGACCCGAGGGTGAAGCTTTCTTT. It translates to CAISESGPEGEAFF.